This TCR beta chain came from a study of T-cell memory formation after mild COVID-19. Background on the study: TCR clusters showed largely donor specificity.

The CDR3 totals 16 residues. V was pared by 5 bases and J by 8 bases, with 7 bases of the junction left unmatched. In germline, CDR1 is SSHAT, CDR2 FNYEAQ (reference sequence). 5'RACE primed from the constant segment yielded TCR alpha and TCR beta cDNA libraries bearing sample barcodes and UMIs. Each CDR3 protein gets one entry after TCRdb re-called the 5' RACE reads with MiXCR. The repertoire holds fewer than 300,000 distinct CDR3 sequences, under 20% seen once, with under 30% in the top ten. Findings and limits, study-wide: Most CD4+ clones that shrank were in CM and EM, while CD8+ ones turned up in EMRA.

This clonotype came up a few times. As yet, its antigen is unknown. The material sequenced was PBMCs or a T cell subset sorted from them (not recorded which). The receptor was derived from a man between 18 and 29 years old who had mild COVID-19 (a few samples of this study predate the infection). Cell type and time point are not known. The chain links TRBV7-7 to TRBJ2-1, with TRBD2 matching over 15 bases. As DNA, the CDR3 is TGTGCCAGCAGCCAGGGACTAGCGGGGGGCTGGGATGAGCAGTTCTTC. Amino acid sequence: CASSQGLAGGWDEQFF.